What follows describes a single T cell receptor (beta chain). Germline CDR1 is SQVTM and CDR2 is ANQGSEA. Germline trimming cut 6 bases from V and 3 bases from J; bases unmatched to any gene: 5. The CDR3 covers 13 residues. This table comes from immunoSEQ multiplex PCR, and its TCRdb copy is limited to in-frame clones, with some not included. The data hold 30,000 or so clones, with around 90% observed a single time. This sample stems from a study of PD-1 blockade in classical Hodgkin lymphoma. Every patient was affected by relapse after autologous stem cell transplantation, while exposure to brentuximab vedotin was not uniform. Negative selection with magnetic separation was used to purify CD4+ T cells from thawed PBMCs.

The sequencing here drew on CD4+ T cells from blood, taken at baseline. V usage is TRBV29-1 and J usage is TRBJ1-2, with 9 nucleotides matching TRBD1. The sequence came from a human donor with classical Hodgkin lymphoma. CDR3 sequence: CSVGDRADYGYTF. Written as DNA, the CDR3 is TGCAGCGTAGGGGACAGGGCGGACTATGGCTACACCTTC.